These T cell receptor beta chains were read from a single sample in a study of CD8 T cells in Susac syndrome. MiXCR was run by TCRdb on the immunoSEQ multiplex PCR reads, yielding one entry per CDR3 protein. Among approximately 220,000 distinct CDR3 sequences, over 90% were seen once, and the ten largest hold 0.082%. The sample was CD4+ T cells from PBMCs. These receptors all come from a human donor with multiple sclerosis. CDR3s include the opening cysteine and the closing phenylalanine or tryptophan. The D gene is left open where the match is weak. Rows may omit the clone size; those that give it use once, few, many or a size class.

v_gene: TRBV27; abundance: .; d_gene: .; j_gene: TRBJ1-2; CDR3nt: TGTGCCAGCAGCCAACCCCCCGGCGGACGGGGGGACTATGGCTACACCTTC; CDR3aa: CASSQPPGGRGDYGYTF
v_gene: TRBV13; abundance: .; d_gene: .; j_gene: TRBJ2-5; CDR3nt: TGTGCCAGCAGCTCCTTCGGAGGGGGTAGGCAAGAGACCCAGTACTTC; CDR3aa: CASSSFGGGRQETQYF
v_gene: TRBV5-4; abundance: .; d_gene: .; j_gene: TRBJ2-7; CDR3nt: TGTGCCAGCAGCCCGGGGTCCCTACGACACGAGCAGTACTTC; CDR3aa: CASSPGSLRHEQYF
v_gene: TRBV2; abundance: .; d_gene: .; j_gene: TRBJ1-2; CDR3nt: TGTGCCAGCAGTGAGATCAGCTCATATGGCTACACCTTC; CDR3aa: CASSEISSYGYTF
v_gene: TRBV20-1; abundance: .; d_gene: .; j_gene: TRBJ1-1; CDR3nt: TGCAGTGCTAGAGCGGGGGTAAAGGCTGAAGCTTTCTTT; CDR3aa: CSARAGVKAEAFF
v_gene: TRBV18; abundance: .; d_gene: .; j_gene: TRBJ2-7; CDR3nt: TGTGCCAGCTCATCCACGGGACGGTTCTACGAGCAGTACTTC; CDR3aa: CASSSTGRFYEQYF
v_gene: TRBV5-6; abundance: .; d_gene: .; j_gene: TRBJ1-1; CDR3nt: TGTGCCAGCAGCTTGCTAGGGATCGGGACCACTGAAGCTTTCTTT; CDR3aa: CASSLLGIGTTEAFF
v_gene: TRBV7-9; abundance: .; d_gene: .; j_gene: TRBJ2-1; CDR3nt: TGTGCCAGCAGCCTGGAGATAAACAATGAGCAGTTCTTC; CDR3aa: CASSLEINNEQFF
v_gene: TRBV20-1; abundance: .; d_gene: TRBD1; j_gene: TRBJ1-1; CDR3nt: TGCAGTGCTAGAGTCGGGACAGGGGGCCCTAAAGCTTTCTTT; CDR3aa: CSARVGTGGPKAFF
v_gene: TRBV15; abundance: .; d_gene: TRBD1; j_gene: TRBJ1-5; CDR3nt: TGTGCCACCAGCACCGACAGGGGGCTTCAGCCCCAGCATTTT; CDR3aa: CATSTDRGLQPQHF
v_gene: TRBV15; abundance: .; d_gene: .; j_gene: TRBJ1-5; CDR3nt: TGTGCCACCAGCAGGGGTAATCAGCCCCAGCATTTT; CDR3aa: CATSRGNQPQHF
v_gene: TRBV15; abundance: .; d_gene: .; j_gene: TRBJ1-5; CDR3nt: TGTGCCACCAGCAAGAACAGGGATCAGCCCCAGCATTTT; CDR3aa: CATSKNRDQPQHF
v_gene: TRBV29-1; abundance: .; d_gene: .; j_gene: TRBJ1-2; CDR3nt: TGCAGCGCCGGGCTAGGAGGTCTTAACTATGGCTACACCTTC; CDR3aa: CSAGLGGLNYGYTF
v_gene: TRBV20-1; abundance: .; d_gene: .; j_gene: TRBJ1-5; CDR3nt: TGCAGTGCTTCACAGGGAGGACAGCCCCAGCATTTT; CDR3aa: CSASQGGQPQHF
v_gene: TRBV5-6; abundance: .; d_gene: .; j_gene: TRBJ1-2; CDR3nt: TGTGCCAGCAGTTCACGGTCCGGGTATGGCTACACCTTC; CDR3aa: CASSSRSGYGYTF
v_gene: TRBV20-1; abundance: once; d_gene: .; j_gene: TRBJ2-5; CDR3nt: TGCAGTGCTTCGGACAGTTGGGGGGAGACCCAGTACTTC; CDR3aa: CSASDSWGETQYF
v_gene: TRBV2; abundance: .; d_gene: .; j_gene: TRBJ1-2; CDR3nt: TGTGCCAGCAGTGTTGAGACCTATGGCTACACCTTC; CDR3aa: CASSVETYGYTF
v_gene: TRBV20-1; abundance: .; d_gene: TRBD2; j_gene: TRBJ2-1; CDR3nt: TGCAGTGCCATCTCGATAGCGGGGGCCGTGGGGGATGAGCAGTTCTTC; CDR3aa: CSAISIAGAVGDEQFF
v_gene: TRBV30; abundance: .; d_gene: .; j_gene: TRBJ2-1; CDR3nt: TGTGCCTGGGGACAGTCCTCCAATGAGCAGTTCTTC; CDR3aa: CAWGQSSNEQFF
v_gene: TRBV12-3/TRBV12-4; abundance: .; d_gene: TRBD2; j_gene: TRBJ2-1; CDR3nt: TGTGCCAGCAGGCTAGCGGGTAATGAGCAGTTCTTC; CDR3aa: CASRLAGNEQFF
v_gene: TRBV7-2; abundance: .; d_gene: .; j_gene: TRBJ2-5; CDR3nt: TGTGCCAGCAGCTTAAGGGCAAAGGGAGAGACCCAGTACTTC; CDR3aa: CASSLRAKGETQYF
v_gene: TRBV19; abundance: .; d_gene: .; j_gene: TRBJ1-2; CDR3nt: TGTGCCAGTAGTATACAGGGCCTGGATGGCTACACCTTC; CDR3aa: CASSIQGLDGYTF
v_gene: TRBV20-1; abundance: .; d_gene: .; j_gene: TRBJ1-6; CDR3nt: TGCAGTGCTAGAGAGGGGAATTCACCCCTCCACTTT; CDR3aa: CSAREGNSPLHF
v_gene: TRBV15; abundance: once; d_gene: .; j_gene: TRBJ1-1; CDR3nt: TGTGCCACCAGCCGGGACACTTTGAACACTGAAGCTTTCTTT; CDR3aa: CATSRDTLNTEAFF
v_gene: TRBV2; abundance: .; d_gene: TRBD2; j_gene: TRBJ2-1; CDR3nt: TGTGCCAGCAGCCCCCTAGCGGGGCCTATGAATGAGCAGTTCTTC; CDR3aa: CASSPLAGPMNEQFF